Shown below are 2 T cell receptor beta chains from a single sample sequenced in a study of CD8+CD57+ T cells in acquired aplastic anemia (dated by TCRdb to between 2017 and 2018). These reads were obtained on an Illumina HiSeq 2000. TCR beta VDJ combination and CDR3 sequence profiling used genomic DNA as the template. TCRdb handled the public reads itself, with Q25 trimming in fastp and clone calling in MiXCR, and kept productive beta chains. Entries are consolidated by CDR3 protein sequence, retaining the most common genes and DNA. Within this sample are more than 150,000 distinct CDR3 sequences, with approximately 48% of them counted one time only. The ten largest account for about 1.8% of the sample. The patients picked for sequencing were ones in whom flow cytometry had shown an expansion of CD8+CD57+ cells. The sequenced sample consisted of sorted CD4+, CD8+, or CD8+CD57+ T cells (not recorded which) from PBMCs. These receptors came from a human donor with aplastic anemia.

V and J are TRBV24-1 and TRBJ2-3; D is perhaps TRBD2 (5 bases). V was trimmed by 12 bases and J by 4 bases, leaving 13 bases between them. This CDR3 has 12 amino acids. Per the germline V gene, CDR1 is KGHDR and CDR2 is SFDVKD. The CDR3 DNA reads as TGTGCCTCTCAGGACGGGGCAGATACGCAGTATTTT. Its protein is CASQDGADTQYF.

The J gene is TRBJ1-6, the V gene TRBV25-1, with a tentative D call TRBD1 (5 bases). V was trimmed by 6 bases and J by 8 bases, leaving 17 bases between them. Germline CDR1 and CDR2: MGHDK and SYGVNS. This CDR3 has 15 amino acids. The chain's CDR3 is CASSLVGVGDSPLHF. CDR3 in DNA: TGTGCCAGCAGCTTGGTAGGGGTTGGCGATTCACCCCTCCACTTT.